The sequence of this T cell receptor (beta chain) was determined in a study of control samples from healthy donors and cancer patients. The table came from immunoSEQ multiplex PCR; TCRdb's copy has only in-frame clones and leaves some out. The sample lists about 130,000 clones, over 75% occurring once. V lost 4 bases, J lost 4 bases, and 14 bases lay in between. From germline, CDR1 is SGHRS and CDR2 YFSETQ. The CDR3 covers 14 residues. J is TRBJ2-5 and V is TRBV5-1; D is perhaps TRBD1 (5 bases). The receptor comes from a man in his forties in good health. The specimen was blood. The chain's CDR3 is CASSPEPDRETQYF. In DNA, the CDR3 is TGCGCCAGCAGCCCTGAGCCCGACAGAGAGACCCAGTACTTC.